This T cell receptor beta chain comes out of a study of blood T cell repertoires in COVID-19. The wider study: Researchers got acute and convalescent COVID-19 samples from the United States, Italy and Spain. Sample material is recorded as cDNA or gDNA derived from T cells, B-cell-depleted T cells, or PBMCs.

Trimming removed 6 bases from V and 7 bases from J, with 21 bases in between. Germline assignment: CDR1 SNHLY and CDR2 FYNNEI. The CDR3 runs 15 residues. Study processing details: Amplification of reference gene primers provided the estimated nucleated cell counts. Generated by immunoSEQ multiplex PCR, the TCRdb table keeps only in-frame clones and is missing some. That table is the source of V, J and clone size, and D and trimming were worked out from the DNA. The table shows about 200,000 clones, with approximately 90% occurring only once. The clonotype was recovered from a man aged 55 to 70 with COVID-19, enrolled during active disease. The sequenced sample consisted of peripheral blood. The chain recombines TRBV2 with TRBJ1-2; TRBD1 is a possible D gene (6 bases). CDR3 amino acids: CASSPRQAWSGGYTF. The CDR3 region has the DNA TGTGCCAGCAGCCCCAGACAGGCCTGGTCGGGTGGCTACACCTTC.